Following are 19 T cell receptor beta chains from one sample sequenced in a study of T cell responses to AZD1222 COVID-19 vaccine. TCRdb's table, derived via immunoSEQ multiplex PCR, lists solely in-frame clones and lacks some. The sample lists under 130,000 clones; roughly 88% were seen once. This sample comprised peripheral blood, obtained on day 0 of AZD1222 vaccination. The receptors shown here come from an adult in good health.

The V gene is TRBV11-2, the J gene TRBJ2-7; D ambiguous. Trimming took 7 bases from V and 4 from J, leaving 11 bases between them. Germline V gene data show CDR1 as SGHAT and CDR2 as FQNNGV. The CDR3 is made up of 12 amino acids. Here the CDR3 DNA reads TGTGCCAGCAACTTGTCACGGTACGAGCAGTACTTC. It yields the protein CASNLSRYEQYF.

V is TRBV6-5 and J is TRBJ2-7; 10 bases match TRBD1. The CDR3 has 15 residues. Germline trimming cut 5 bases from V and 5 bases from J; bases unmatched to any gene: 9. The germline gives CDR1 MNHEY, CDR2 SVGAGI. The CDR3, as DNA: TGTGCCAGCAGTACAAGGGACAGGGGCTTCCACGAGCAGTACTTC. Amino acids: CASSTRDRGFHEQYF.

The CDR3 region has the DNA TGTGCCTGGAGTACTGGAATGTATAGCAATCAGCCCCAGCATTTT. Translated: CAWSTGMYSNQPQHF. The rearrangement uses TRBV30 and TRBJ1-5; D unclear. CDR1 is GTSNPN, CDR2 SVGIG, per germline (reference sequence). The CDR3 extends over 15 amino acids. Trimming removed 2 bases at V and 0 bases at J, with 11 bases between.

CDR3 DNA sequence: TGTGCCAGCAGTCCGCTCGCGTCCGGAAGCTACGAGCAGTACTTC. Amino acid sequence: CASSPLASGSYEQYF. This rearrangement joins TRBV7-2 to TRBJ2-7; D gene unclear. This CDR3 is built from 15 residues. Germline CDR1 reads SGHTA; CDR2 reads FQGNSA. The ends were cut back, 6 bases at V and 3 bases at J, with 18 bases in the middle.

The J gene is TRBJ1-2, the V gene TRBV5-4, with 11 positions matching TRBD1. V trimming: 2 bases; J trimming: 6 bases; junction bases outside the gene matches: 6. Germline-derived CDR1 and CDR2 are SGHNT and YYREEE (reference sequence). The CDR3 has 15 amino acids. The CDR3 spells CASSFPDRGLDGYTF. CDR3 DNA sequence: TGTGCCAGCAGCTTTCCGGACAGGGGGCTTGATGGCTACACCTTC.

The V and J genes are TRBV19 and TRBJ1-6; no firm D call. Germline CDR1 LNHDA, CDR2 SQIVND (reference sequence). This CDR3 contains 14 residues. V was clipped by 1 base and J by 8 bases, with 9 bases between them. In DNA form, the CDR3 reads TGTGCCAGTAGTATAGGCCGGTTAGATTCACCCCTCCACTTT. This translates into CASSIGRLDSPLHF.

The chain combines TRBV6-1 with TRBJ1-2; TRBD1 might be the D (6 bases). V gave up 3 bases and J gave up 2 bases, with 7 bases separating them. The CDR3 runs 13 residues. CDR1 MNHNS and CDR2 SASEGT come from the germline V gene. The CDR3 nucleotides read TGTGCCAGCAGTGAGACAGGAAACTATGGCTACACCTTC. Protein sequence: CASSETGNYGYTF.

The rearrangement joins TRBV5-1 to TRBJ2-1; TRBD2 matches at 10 bases. Germline values: CDR1 SGHRS, CDR2 YFSETQ. V lost 5 bases, J lost 5 bases, and 10 bases stayed unmatched. This CDR3 is 16 amino acids long. CDR3 sequence reads: CASSQYSSGGDNEQFF. The CDR3 DNA reads TGCGCCAGCAGTCAGTACTCTAGCGGGGGAGACAATGAGCAGTTCTTC. The whole variable domain, remainder taken from reference TRBV5-1 and TRBJ2-1, is KAGVTQTPRYLIKTRGQQVTLSCSPISGHRSVSWYQQTPGQGLQFLFEYFSETQRNKGNFPGRFSGRQFSNSRSEMNVSTLELGDSALYLCASSQYSSGGDNEQFFGPGTRLTVL.

This chain joins TRBV27 and TRBJ2-7; TRBD1 agrees at 8 bases. V lost 2 bases and J lost 4; bases outside the gene matches: 10. From germline, CDR1 is MNHEY and CDR2 SMNVEV (reference sequence). The CDR3 sequence is 16 residues long. The CDR3, as DNA: TGTGCCAGCAGTTTAGGTTGGGGGACAGGTGTGTACGAGCAGTACTTC. Amino acid sequence: CASSLGWGTGVYEQYF.

This chain joins TRBV20-1 and TRBJ1-1; unclear D gene. CDR1 and CDR2 (germline): DFQATT, SNEGSKA (reference sequence). V was pared by 2 bases and J by 1 base, with 2 bases between. The CDR3 loop spans 11 amino acids. The CDR3 DNA follows: TGCAGTGCTAGAAGGAACACTGAAGCTTTCTTT. It translates to CSARRNTEAFF.

The chain uses TRBV18 and TRBJ2-7; 11 bases fit TRBD1. Germline assignment: CDR1 KGHSH and CDR2 LQKENI. The CDR3 loop spans 13 amino acids. V trimming: 8 bases; J trimming: 5 bases; junction bases outside the gene matches: 5. This CDR3 reads CASLGQGEDEQYF. The CDR3 DNA sequence: TGTGCCAGCCTGGGACAGGGGGAAGACGAGCAGTACTTC.

The chain joins TRBV6-5 to TRBJ2-7; 12 bases align to TRBD2. The length of the CDR3 is 15 residues. Germline CDR1 reads MNHEY; CDR2 reads SVGAGI. Unmatched junction bases numbered 6, after V lost 7 bases and J lost 2 bases. The CDR3 nucleotides are TGTGCCAGCACTAGACTAGCGGGGGCCACCTACGAGCAGTACTTC. Its protein product is CASTRLAGATYEQYF.

V and J are TRBV21-1 and TRBJ2-5; no check of the table's D call, TRBD1, against the DNA was made. TRBV21-1 is annotated as a pseudogene. This CDR3 comprises 16 residues. CDR3 residues: CASSKSWGQPHRTQYF. CDR3 coding DNA: TGTGCCAGCAGCAAAAGCTGGGGACAGCCCCATAGGACCCAGTACTTC.

The chain recombines TRBV6-5 with TRBJ1-2; D is perhaps TRBD1 (5 bases). Germline CDR1 MNHEY, CDR2 SVGAGI. The CDR3 contains 12 residues. V was cut by 7 bases and J by 6 bases, with 12 bases left in between. The CDR3 DNA reads TGTGCCAGCAATACAGGTTCAAATGGCTACACCTTC. This codes for CASNTGSNGYTF.

This clone was counted a few times. The gene calls are TRBV27 and TRBJ2-3, with a weak D call TRBD1 (6 bases). CDR3 size: 15 residues. CDR1 is MNHEY and CDR2 is SMNVEV in the germline V gene (reference sequence). The V and J ends lost 8 bases and 0 bases respectively, with 15 bases between them. The CDR3 spells CASLRDIQSTDTQYF. The CDR3 nucleotides read TGTGCCAGCCTTAGGGACATCCAGAGCACAGATACGCAGTATTTT.

The chain links TRBV6-4 to TRBJ1-6; D gene uncertain. V gave up 2 bases and J gave up 10 bases, with 9 bases separating them. CDR1 and CDR2 (germline): MRHNA, SNTAGT. There are 13 residues in the CDR3. The CDR3 protein is CASSDTGSSPLHF. CDR3 nucleotides: TGTGCCAGCAGTGACACGGGATCCTCACCCCTCCACTTT.

The V gene is TRBV5-1, the J gene TRBJ1-2, with 9 bases lining up with TRBD1. This CDR3 region has 16 residues. The germline gives CDR1 SGHRS, CDR2 YFSETQ. V trimming: 1 base; J trimming: 6 bases; junction bases outside the gene matches: 10. Here the CDR3 reads CASSLQIGTGPHGYTF. CDR3 DNA: TGCGCCAGCAGCTTGCAAATCGGGACAGGGCCCCATGGCTACACCTTC.

This clone occurred once. The rearrangement uses TRBV6-2 or TRBV6-3 and TRBJ2-1; tentatively, D is TRBD1 or TRBD2 (5 bases each). The germline CDR1 and CDR2 sequences are MNHEY and SVGEGT. V was shortened by 4 bases and J by 1 base, with 17 bases between the two germline ends. The CDR3 is 17 residues long. The CDR3 coding sequence is TGTGCCAGCAGTTCGGTGGGACCTTGGGGTTCCTACAATGAGCAGTTCTTC. Amino acids: CASSSVGPWGSYNEQFF.

This clone was detected a few times. This chain joins TRBV11-2 and TRBJ2-5; D unresolved. V lost 4 bases and J 0 bases, leaving 3 bases between the germline ends. The germline CDR1 and CDR2 sequences are SGHAT and FQNNGV. The CDR3 length is 12 residues. CDR3 region: CASSSYQETQYF. CDR3 nucleotide sequence: TGTGCCAGCAGCTCGTACCAAGAGACCCAGTACTTC.